Detailed here is one T cell receptor (beta chain). Its specific antigen is unknown. Base qualities are not at hand, and no much larger clone is one base apart. Including the terminal cysteine and phenylalanine, the CDR3 comprises 14 residues. The kept DNA is CDR3 alone, 42 bases in frame from the first base. V gives up 6 bases and J gives up 0 bases, and the segment between their germline ends measures 11 bases. Sequences MDHEN (CDR1) and SYDVKM (CDR2) are obtained from the germline V gene. This sample is part of a study of CD8 T cells in Susac syndrome (dated by TCRdb to between 2018 and 2021). Concerning the study at large: Whether CD8+ T cell activation and differentiation in Susac syndrome was antigen driven was tested using repertoire sequencing. Study-wide conclusions, independent of this receptor: The study acknowledged that relatively few individuals were included in the TCR sequencing and HLA analysis.

RNA was extracted using the RNeasy kit, and roughly 0.5 to 1 ug of the RNA was reverse transcribed with random hexamers. The immunoSEQ multiplex PCR assay, covering 54 Vbeta and 13 Jbeta segments, was used to amplify TCR beta CDR3 regions. PCR amplification bias was corrected by using a synthetic template baseline for primer optimization and computational correction. Concerning the study's data processing: Reads were annotated to V, D and J genes per IMGT and analyzed with immunoSEQ Analyzer, keeping only productive sequences. Clonality was calculated as one minus the Shannon entropy normalized by log2 of the number of productive unique sequences. Public and private clones were assessed among the 100 most prevalent clones of each patient and control. Clones were defined as Susac-specific when absent from the healthy and MS cohorts, from some 1,100 published viral clones and from other ImmuneACCESS disease sequences. TCRdb trimmed public reads at Q25 via fastp, called clones via MiXCR and kept in-frame beta chains. Rows are combined by CDR3 protein, so each entry shows the most common genes and DNA. These V and J calls derive from TCRdb rather than the authors' analysis. Across this sample there are roughly 190,000 distinct CDR3 sequences, with about 93% seen only once. The leading ten clones occupy 0.095% to 0.12% of the sample.

Peripheral blood CD8+ and CD4+ T cells from healthy donors, Susac syndrome patients and multiple sclerosis patients were profiled using high-throughput TCR beta sequencing. Healthy donors were age- and sex-matched controls. Bulk CD8+ and CD4+ T cells were purified magnetically by negative isolation, whereas CD8+ TEMRA cells were enriched by FACS. Blood was collected in EDTA tubes and processed within 24 hours, with PBMCs isolated through density gradient centrifugation. PBMCs intended for TCR sequencing were frozen in liquid nitrogen and were later thawed in a 37 degrees C water bath. Purity of sorted or isolated CD4+, CD8+ and CD8+ TEMRA cells was at least 90%.

The sequence is built from TRBV28 and TRBJ1-2, with TRBD1 as a weak D call on 5 bases. This TCR came from a human donor in good health. The sequencing input was CD4+ T cells from PBMCs. The DNA reads TGTGCCAGCAGCTCCGGGGCTCCTAACTATGGCTACACCTTC. Its protein product is CASSSGAPNYGYTF.